This T cell receptor (beta chain) was recovered during a study of T cell responses to AZD1222 COVID-19 vaccine. A remark on this clone: What it binds is not known.

The CDR3 covers 16 residues. Germline CDR1 and CDR2: LNHDA and SQIVND (reference sequence). Trimming removed 6 bases from V and 6 bases from J, with 24 bases in between. Broader study findings: Vaccine-associated CD4 TCRs spanned spike, dominant at 160-218 and 743-854. Mostly white British, mostly female donors; authors suggested clonal diversity may be underestimated.

Repertoires were generated with immunoSEQ multiplex PCR, while TCRdb's copy carries only in-frame clones and drops some. The table records roughly 130,000 clones, roughly 90% of them present only once. This TCR was recovered from an adult in good health. Here the sequenced sample was peripheral blood, taken on day 0 of AZD1222 vaccination. This rearrangement joins TRBV19 to TRBJ2-7, with D maybe TRBD1 (6 bases). The CDR3: CASSNPHRQARGEQYF. Here the CDR3 DNA reads TGTGCCAGTAGCAACCCCCACAGACAGGCTCGGGGCGAGCAGTACTTC.